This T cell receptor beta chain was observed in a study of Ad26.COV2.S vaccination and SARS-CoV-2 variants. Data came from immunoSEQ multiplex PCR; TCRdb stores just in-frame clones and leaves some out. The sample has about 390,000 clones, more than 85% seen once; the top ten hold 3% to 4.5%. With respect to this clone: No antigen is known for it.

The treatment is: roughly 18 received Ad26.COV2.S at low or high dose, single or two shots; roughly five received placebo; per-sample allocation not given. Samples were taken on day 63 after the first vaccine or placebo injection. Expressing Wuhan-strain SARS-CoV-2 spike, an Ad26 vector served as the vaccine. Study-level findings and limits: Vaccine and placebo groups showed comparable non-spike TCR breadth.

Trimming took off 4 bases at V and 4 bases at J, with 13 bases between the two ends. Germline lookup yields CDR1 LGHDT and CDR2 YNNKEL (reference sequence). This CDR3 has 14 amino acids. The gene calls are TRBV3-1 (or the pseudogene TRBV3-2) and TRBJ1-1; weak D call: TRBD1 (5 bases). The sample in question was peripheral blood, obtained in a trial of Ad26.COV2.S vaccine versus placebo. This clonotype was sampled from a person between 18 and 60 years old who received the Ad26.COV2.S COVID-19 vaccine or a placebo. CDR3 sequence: CASSPQWGGTEAFF. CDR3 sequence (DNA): TGTGCCAGCAGCCCTCAGTGGGGCGGCACTGAAGCTTTCTTT.